This TCR beta chain was observed in a study of T cell changes during pregnancy in multiple sclerosis. Germline V gene sequence: CDR1 SGHTA, CDR2 FQGTGA. V shed 8 bases and J shed 5 bases, with 15 bases lying between them. This CDR3 has 13 residues. Assay: immunoSEQ multiplex PCR; the TCRdb copy retains only in-frame clones and omits some. In the table there are around 40,000 clones, approximately 94% of which are singletons. The chain carries TRBV7-3 and TRBJ1-2, with D unresolved. The sequences come from CD4+ T cells from peripheral blood mononuclear cells, collected in the third trimester of pregnancy. The receptor was derived from a female donor with multiple sclerosis, enrolled in a pregnancy study. CDR3 protein: CASALSGGYGYTF. In DNA, the CDR3 is TGTGCCAGCGCCCTATCGGGAGGGTATGGCTACACCTTC.